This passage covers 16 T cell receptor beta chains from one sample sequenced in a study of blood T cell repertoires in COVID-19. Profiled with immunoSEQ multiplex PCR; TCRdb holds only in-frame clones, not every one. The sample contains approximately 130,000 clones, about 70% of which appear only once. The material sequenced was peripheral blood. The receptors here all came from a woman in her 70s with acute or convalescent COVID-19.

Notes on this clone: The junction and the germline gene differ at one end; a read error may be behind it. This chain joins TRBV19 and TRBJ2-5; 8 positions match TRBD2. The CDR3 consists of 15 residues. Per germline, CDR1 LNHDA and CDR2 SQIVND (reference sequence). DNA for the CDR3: TGTGCCAGTAGGATAGCGGGAAGCGGAAAAGAGACCCAGTACTTC. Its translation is CASRIAGSGKETQYF. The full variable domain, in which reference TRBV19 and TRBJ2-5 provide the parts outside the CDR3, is DGGITQSPKYLFRKEGQNVTLSCEQNLNHDAMYWYRQDPGQGLRLIYYSQIVNDFQKGDIAEGYSVSREKKESFPLTVTSAQKNPTAFYLCASRIAGSGKETQYFGPGTRLLVL.

DNA for the CDR3: TGTGCCAGCAGCCCACAGGGGGCGGACACTGAAGCTTTCTTT. Amino acids: CASSPQGADTEAFF. J is TRBJ1-1 and V is TRBV27; 9 bases align to TRBD1. CDR1 is MNHEY, CDR2 SMNVEV, per germline (reference sequence). The CDR3 runs to 14 residues. J gave up 3 bases and V 6 bases, and 5 bases lay outside the gene matches.

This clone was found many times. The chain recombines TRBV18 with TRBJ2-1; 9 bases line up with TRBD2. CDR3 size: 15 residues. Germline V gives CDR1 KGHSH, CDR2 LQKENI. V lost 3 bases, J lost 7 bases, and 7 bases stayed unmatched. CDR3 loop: CASSPQSGGLNEQFF. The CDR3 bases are TGTGCCAGCTCACCCCAAAGCGGGGGGCTGAATGAGCAGTTCTTC.

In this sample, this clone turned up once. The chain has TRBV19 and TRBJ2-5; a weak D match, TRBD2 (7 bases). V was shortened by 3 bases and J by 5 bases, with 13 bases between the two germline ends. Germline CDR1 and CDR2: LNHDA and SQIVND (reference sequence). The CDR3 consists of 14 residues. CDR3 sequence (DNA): TGTGCCAGTAGTATGGGGGGGCCCTGGGAGACCCAGTACTTC. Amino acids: CASSMGGPWETQYF.

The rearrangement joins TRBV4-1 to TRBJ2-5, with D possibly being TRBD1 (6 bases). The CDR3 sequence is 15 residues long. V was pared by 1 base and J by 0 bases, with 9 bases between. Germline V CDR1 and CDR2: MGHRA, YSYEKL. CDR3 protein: CASSQGTGNQETQYF. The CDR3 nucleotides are TGCGCCAGCAGCCAAGGAACAGGGAACCAAGAGACCCAGTACTTC.

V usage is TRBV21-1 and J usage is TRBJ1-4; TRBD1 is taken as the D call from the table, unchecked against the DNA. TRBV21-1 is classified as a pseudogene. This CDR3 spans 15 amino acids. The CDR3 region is CASSHDKALNEKLFF. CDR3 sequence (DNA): TGTGCCAGCAGCCACGACAAAGCCCTTAATGAAAAACTGTTTTTT.

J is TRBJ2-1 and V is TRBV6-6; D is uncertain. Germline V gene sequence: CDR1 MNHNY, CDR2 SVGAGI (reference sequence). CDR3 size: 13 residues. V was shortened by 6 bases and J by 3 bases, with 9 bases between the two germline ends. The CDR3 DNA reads TGTGCCAGCAGCCCCAATAGCTACAATGAGCAGTTCTTC. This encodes CASSPNSYNEQFF.

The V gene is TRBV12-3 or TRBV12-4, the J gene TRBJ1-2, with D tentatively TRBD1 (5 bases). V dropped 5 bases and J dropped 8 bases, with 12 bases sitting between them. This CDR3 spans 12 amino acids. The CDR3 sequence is CASSRGAEGYTF. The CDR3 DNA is TGTGCCAGCAGTAGGGGTGCCGAGGGCTACACCTTC.

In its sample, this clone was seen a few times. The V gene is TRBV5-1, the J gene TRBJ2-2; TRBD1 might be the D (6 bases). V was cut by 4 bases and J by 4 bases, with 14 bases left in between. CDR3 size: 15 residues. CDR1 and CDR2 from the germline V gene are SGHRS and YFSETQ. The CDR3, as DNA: TGCGCCAGCAGCCCTACGGACAGCGTCACCGGGGAGCTGTTTTTT. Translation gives CASSPTDSVTGELFF.

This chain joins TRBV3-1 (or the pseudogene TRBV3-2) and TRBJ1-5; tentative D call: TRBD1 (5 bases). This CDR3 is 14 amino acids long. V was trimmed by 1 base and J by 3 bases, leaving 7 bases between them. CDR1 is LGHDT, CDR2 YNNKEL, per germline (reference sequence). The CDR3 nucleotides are TGTGCCAGCAGCCAAGCGACAGCCAATCAGCCCCAGCATTTT. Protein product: CASSQATANQPQHF.

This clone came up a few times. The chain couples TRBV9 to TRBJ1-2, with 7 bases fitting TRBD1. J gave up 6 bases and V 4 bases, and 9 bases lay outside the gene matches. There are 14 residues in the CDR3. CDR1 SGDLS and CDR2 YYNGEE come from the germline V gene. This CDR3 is CASSPKGTGDGYTF. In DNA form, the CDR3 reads TGTGCCAGCAGCCCCAAAGGTACAGGGGATGGCTACACCTTC. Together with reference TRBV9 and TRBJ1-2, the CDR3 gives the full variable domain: DSGVTQTPKHLITATGQRVTLRCSPRSGDLSVYWYQQSLDQGLQFLIQYYNGEERAKGNILERFSAQQFPDLHSELNLSSLELGDSALYFCASSPKGTGDGYTFGSGTRLTVV.

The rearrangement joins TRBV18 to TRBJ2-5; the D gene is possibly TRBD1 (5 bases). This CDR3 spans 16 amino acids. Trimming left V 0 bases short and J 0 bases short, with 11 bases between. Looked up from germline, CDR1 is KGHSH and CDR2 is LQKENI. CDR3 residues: CASSPPQGLYQETQYF. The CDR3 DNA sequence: TGTGCCAGCTCACCACCCCAGGGATTGTACCAAGAGACCCAGTACTTC.

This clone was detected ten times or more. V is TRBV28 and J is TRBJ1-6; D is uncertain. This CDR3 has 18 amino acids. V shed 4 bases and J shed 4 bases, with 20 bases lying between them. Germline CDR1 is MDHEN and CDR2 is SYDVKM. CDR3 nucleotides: TGTGCCAGCAGTTCCGGCCAGGCGGGGTTGGGGTATAATTCACCCCTCCACTTT. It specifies CASSSGQAGLGYNSPLHF.

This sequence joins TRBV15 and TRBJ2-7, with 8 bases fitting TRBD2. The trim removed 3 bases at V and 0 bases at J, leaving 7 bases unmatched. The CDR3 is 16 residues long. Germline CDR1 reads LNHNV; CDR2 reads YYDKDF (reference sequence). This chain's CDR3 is CATSSYREGLSYEQYF. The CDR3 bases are TGTGCCACCAGCAGCTATCGGGAGGGACTCTCCTACGAGCAGTACTTC.

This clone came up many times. CDR3 in DNA: TGTGCCAGCAGTTTAGGGGACAGGGGCACTTCACCCCTCCACTTT. Its translation: CASSLGDRGTSPLHF. The chain links TRBV27 to TRBJ1-6; TRBD1 aligns across 10 bases. This CDR3 has 15 amino acids. Germline values: CDR1 MNHEY, CDR2 SMNVEV (reference sequence). V lost 2 bases and J lost 9; bases outside the gene matches: 4.

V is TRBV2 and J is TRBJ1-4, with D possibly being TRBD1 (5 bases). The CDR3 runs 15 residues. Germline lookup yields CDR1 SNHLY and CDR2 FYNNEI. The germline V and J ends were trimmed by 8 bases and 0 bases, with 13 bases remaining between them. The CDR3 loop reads CASRRQPATNEKLFF. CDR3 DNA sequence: TGTGCCAGCCGGAGACAGCCGGCAACTAATGAAAAACTGTTTTTT. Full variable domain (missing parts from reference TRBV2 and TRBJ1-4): EPEVTQTPSHQVTQMGQEVILRCVPISNHLYFYWYRQILGQKVEFLVSFYNNEISEKSEIFDDQFSVERPDGSNFTLKIRSTKLEDSAMYFCASRRQPATNEKLFFGSGTQLSVL.